This record concerns one T cell receptor beta chain sequence. Other DNA sequences within the sample encode an identical CDR3. Sequencing was performed with immunoSEQ multiplex PCR; in TCRdb, only in-frame clones are kept and a portion is missing. This sample has about 130,000 clones, with about four fifths found just once. This sample is drawn from a study of blood T cell repertoires in COVID-19. The CDR3 totals 15 residues. The V end lost 4 bases, the J end lost 1 base, and 13 bases lay between the germline ends. The germline V gene has CDR1 SGHDN and CDR2 FVKESK. Source material: peripheral blood. The receptor was derived from a woman aged 45-65 years with acute or convalescent COVID-19. The chain has TRBV14 and TRBJ1-1; the D gene is possibly TRBD1 (6 bases). The CDR3 reads CASSRITGRNTEAFF. In DNA form, the CDR3 reads TGTGCCAGCAGCCGGATCACAGGGAGGAACACTGAAGCTTTCTTT.